The clone carrying this T cell receptor (beta chain) showed up just once. The data derive from a study of T cell changes during pregnancy in multiple sclerosis. Produced via immunoSEQ multiplex PCR; TCRdb's table is partial and in-frame only. The sample consists of some 52,000 clones, around nine tenths of them appearing once. CDR1 and CDR2 (germline): SGHTA, FQGNSA. V was shortened by 5 bases and J by 10 bases, with 21 bases between the two germline ends. The CDR3 runs 15 residues. This receptor was identified in a female donor with multiple sclerosis, enrolled in a pregnancy study. The sequenced sample was CD4+ T cells from peripheral blood mononuclear cells, obtained before pregnancy. The chain recombines TRBV7-2 with TRBJ2-1; TRBD1 might be the D (6 bases). In DNA form, the CDR3 reads TGTGCCAGCAGCCTACCTGGGGACACCCGGCGGGAGCAGTTCTTC. Translated: CASSLPGDTRREQFF.